The rows below give T cell receptor beta chains drawn from one sample of a study of lymphopenia after photon versus proton radiotherapy. TCRdb's table, derived via immunoSEQ multiplex PCR, lists solely in-frame clones and lacks some. The table shows under 75,000 clones, with around 92% occurring only once. The material was peripheral blood, obtained from a patient treated with photon-based radiotherapy. The origin of the receptors is a middle-aged woman with cholangiocarcinoma. CDR3s include the opening cysteine and the closing phenylalanine or tryptophan. The D gene is left open where the match is weak. Not every row has a clone size; where given, it reads once, few, many or a size class.

size	V	D	J	DNA	CDR3
.	TRBV5-6	.	TRBJ2-7	TGTGCCAGCAGCTTTTGGGCCTGGTCCCCTTCCTACGAGCAGTACTTC	CASSFWAWSPSYEQYF
.	TRBV18	.	TRBJ2-1	TGTGCCAGCTCACGCTTAACTAGGGCGATTTCCTACAATGAGCAGTTCTTC	CASSRLTRAISYNEQFF
.	TRBV19	.	TRBJ1-5	TGTGCCAGTAGTATAGGTCCTGGGGGCGGTCAGCCCCAGCATTTT	CASSIGPGGGQPQHF
.	TRBV7-3	TRBD1	TRBJ2-1	TGTGCCAGCAGCTTGACAGGGGTGTTCATCAATGAGCAGTTCTTC	CASSLTGVFINEQFF
.	TRBV2	.	TRBJ1-1	TGTGCCAGCAGTGACCTCTGGGGGGGCAGGGTAACTTTCTTT	CASSDLWGGRVTFF
.	TRBV11-1	.	TRBJ2-6	TGTGCCAGCAGCTCCTTACTACAGGTCTCTGGGGCCAACGTCCTGACTTTC	CASSSLLQVSGANVLTF
.	TRBV9	TRBD1	TRBJ1-1	TGTGCCAGCAGCGCAGGACAGGGGGCGTTCGGCGCTTTCTTT	CASSAGQGAFGAFF
.	TRBV4-3	TRBD1	TRBJ1-5	TGCGCCAGCAGCCTGAGCGACAGGGACGGGTTCCAGCATTTT	CASSLSDRDGFQHF
.	TRBV5-6	TRBD2	TRBJ2-5	TGTGCCAGCACCAGGACTAGCGGAGAACAAGAGACCCAGTACTTC	CASTRTSGEQETQYF
.	TRBV5-1	TRBD2	TRBJ2-1	TGCGCCAGCAGCTTGGAAGCGGGAGCCCCTGGTGAGCAGTTCTTC	CASSLEAGAPGEQFF
.	TRBV28	.	TRBJ1-1	TGTGCCAGCAGGCCCCGACGGGAGAACACTGAAGCTTTCTTT	CASRPRRENTEAFF
.	TRBV6-5	.	TRBJ1-1	TGTGCCAGCAGACCCGACAGGACCTTCACTGAAGCTTTCTTT	CASRPDRTFTEAFF
.	TRBV19	TRBD1	TRBJ2-1	TGTGCCAGTAGTGGCGCGGGACAGGGGGGGAATGAGCAGTTCTTC	CASSGAGQGGNEQFF
.	TRBV11-2	TRBD1	TRBJ1-6	TGTGCCAGCAGCTTAGATCCAGGGGGGACTTCACCCCTCCACTTT	CASSLDPGGTSPLHF
.	TRBV10-3	TRBD1	TRBJ2-1	TGTGCCATCAGTGGGACAGGGGTTGATGAGCAGTTCTTC	CAISGTGVDEQFF
once	TRBV7-9	.	TRBJ1-4	TGTGCCAGCAGCTTAGGGATTGCAACTAATGAAAAACTGTTTTTT	CASSLGIATNEKLFF
.	TRBV19	TRBD1	TRBJ1-4	TGTGCCAGCACGGACAGGCGGAGTCGTAATGAAAAACTGTTTTTT	CASTDRRSRNEKLFF
.	TRBV5-6	TRBD2	TRBJ2-1	TGTGCCAGCAGCCTCGAGGGCGGGACTAGCGGCACCTACAATGAGCAGTTCTTC	CASSLEGGTSGTYNEQFF
.	TRBV6-1	.	TRBJ1-5	TGTGCCAGCAGTGAACCATACTTTAATCAGCCCCAGCATTTT	CASSEPYFNQPQHF
.	TRBV29-1	TRBD2	TRBJ2-1	TGCAGCTCGTATTTAGCGGGCGCCTACAATGAGCAGTTCTTC	CSSYLAGAYNEQFF
few	TRBV5-8	.	TRBJ1-5	TGTGCCAGCAGTCTGGGGCCCCAGCATTTT	CASSLGPQHF
few	TRBV2	TRBD2	TRBJ2-2	TGTGCCAGCAGGCCAACTAGCGGGGGAACCGGGGAGCTGTTTTTT	CASRPTSGGTGELFF
.	TRBV5-1	TRBD2	TRBJ2-7	TGCGCCAGCAGCCCTAGCGGGTCCGGGCTCTACGAGCAGTACTTC	CASSPSGSGLYEQYF
once	TRBV7-2	.	TRBJ1-2	TGTGCCAGCAGCCAATCCGGAGGCGGCTACACCTTC	CASSQSGGGYTF
.	TRBV7-9	.	TRBJ1-2	TGTGCCAGCACCCCGAGGGGCGGGTATGGCTACACCTTC	CASTPRGGYGYTF
.	TRBV6-1	.	TRBJ2-1	TGTGCCAGCAGTGGGAGCGGTAGCTCCTACAATGAGCAGTTCTTC	CASSGSGSSYNEQFF
.	TRBV27	.	TRBJ1-2	TGTGCCAGCAGGCCTCCGGGGTCTAACTATGGCTACACCTTC	CASRPPGSNYGYTF
.	TRBV9	.	TRBJ1-6	TGTGCCTCCCAAGGGGGGCTGAATAATTCACCCCTCCACTTT	CASQGGLNNSPLHF
.	TRBV19	TRBD1	TRBJ2-7	TGTGCCAGTAGTACTAAGGGGGACAGCTTCTACGAGCAGTACTTC	CASSTKGDSFYEQYF
.	TRBV28	.	TRBJ1-1	TGTGCCAGCAGCGGGGCGAAGAACACTGAAGCTTTCTTT	CASSGAKNTEAFF
.	TRBV6-5	.	TRBJ2-2	TGTGCCAGCAGTTACGACAGTACGAACACCGGGGAGCTGTTTTTT	CASSYDSTNTGELFF
.	TRBV28	.	TRBJ1-2	TGTGCCAGCATGGGGTTAGCTAACTATGGCTACACCTTC	CASMGLANYGYTF
.	TRBV28	.	TRBJ2-7	TGTGCCAGCAGTCCCGGAGGGGCATACGAGCAGTACTTC	CASSPGGAYEQYF
.	TRBV2	TRBD1	TRBJ1-1	TGTGCCAGCAAACTTAACCCTCAGGGGGCTGTGAACACTGAAGCTTTCTTT	CASKLNPQGAVNTEAFF
once	TRBV9	.	TRBJ1-1	TGTGCCAGCGCCTCTGGAACCACTGAAGCTTTCTTT	CASASGTTEAFF
few	TRBV6-1	TRBD1	TRBJ1-6	TGTGCCAGCAGTGAGACCGGGACAGCCCTCTTT	CASSETGTALF
.	TRBV5-1	.	TRBJ1-1	TGCGCCAGCAGGACCTCCCCAGGGAACACTGAAGCTTTCTTT	CASRTSPGNTEAFF
.	TRBV11-3	.	TRBJ1-1	TGTGCCAGCAGCTTAGGCAGGGGACGAGAGAACACTGAAGCTTTCTTT	CASSLGRGRENTEAFF
.	TRBV7-9	.	TRBJ2-7	TGTGCCAGCAGCCCCTCCGGTGGGGGCTCCTACGAGCAGTACTTC	CASSPSGGGSYEQYF
few	TRBV19	.	TRBJ1-5	TGTGCCAGTAGTATTTTGGGCCTAGGGAGTCAGCCCCAGCATTTT	CASSILGLGSQPQHF
.	TRBV30	TRBD1	TRBJ2-5	TGTGCCTGGAGCCCACCGGGACAGGGATTCCAGACCCAGTACTTC	CAWSPPGQGFQTQYF
.	TRBV14	TRBD2	TRBJ2-5	TGTGCCAGCAGCCAGCCCGGGACTAGCGGGGGGGAGACCCAGTACTTC	CASSQPGTSGGETQYF
.	TRBV18	.	TRBJ1-4	TGTGCCAGCTCAAACCAGAAACCAACTAATGAAAAACTGTTTTTT	CASSNQKPTNEKLFF
once	TRBV6-6	.	TRBJ1-2	TGTGCCAGCAGTTCCGCTTCGGGGGGTCTCCGTGGCTACACCTTC	CASSSASGGLRGYTF
.	TRBV5-1	.	TRBJ2-4	TGCGCCAGCAGCCCCGGAAGGTCCAAAAACATTCAGTACTTC	CASSPGRSKNIQYF
.	TRBV18	.	TRBJ1-1	TGTGCCAGCTCACCACCGTCATTGGCGAACACTGAAGCTTTCTTT	CASSPPSLANTEAFF
.	TRBV19	TRBD1	TRBJ1-1	TGTGCCAGTAGTACCCCGGGACAGGGACTCTACACTGAAGCTTTCTTT	CASSTPGQGLYTEAFF
.	TRBV12-5	.	TRBJ1-2	TGTGCTAGTGGTATCCCCGATGCCTACACCTTC	CASGIPDAYTF